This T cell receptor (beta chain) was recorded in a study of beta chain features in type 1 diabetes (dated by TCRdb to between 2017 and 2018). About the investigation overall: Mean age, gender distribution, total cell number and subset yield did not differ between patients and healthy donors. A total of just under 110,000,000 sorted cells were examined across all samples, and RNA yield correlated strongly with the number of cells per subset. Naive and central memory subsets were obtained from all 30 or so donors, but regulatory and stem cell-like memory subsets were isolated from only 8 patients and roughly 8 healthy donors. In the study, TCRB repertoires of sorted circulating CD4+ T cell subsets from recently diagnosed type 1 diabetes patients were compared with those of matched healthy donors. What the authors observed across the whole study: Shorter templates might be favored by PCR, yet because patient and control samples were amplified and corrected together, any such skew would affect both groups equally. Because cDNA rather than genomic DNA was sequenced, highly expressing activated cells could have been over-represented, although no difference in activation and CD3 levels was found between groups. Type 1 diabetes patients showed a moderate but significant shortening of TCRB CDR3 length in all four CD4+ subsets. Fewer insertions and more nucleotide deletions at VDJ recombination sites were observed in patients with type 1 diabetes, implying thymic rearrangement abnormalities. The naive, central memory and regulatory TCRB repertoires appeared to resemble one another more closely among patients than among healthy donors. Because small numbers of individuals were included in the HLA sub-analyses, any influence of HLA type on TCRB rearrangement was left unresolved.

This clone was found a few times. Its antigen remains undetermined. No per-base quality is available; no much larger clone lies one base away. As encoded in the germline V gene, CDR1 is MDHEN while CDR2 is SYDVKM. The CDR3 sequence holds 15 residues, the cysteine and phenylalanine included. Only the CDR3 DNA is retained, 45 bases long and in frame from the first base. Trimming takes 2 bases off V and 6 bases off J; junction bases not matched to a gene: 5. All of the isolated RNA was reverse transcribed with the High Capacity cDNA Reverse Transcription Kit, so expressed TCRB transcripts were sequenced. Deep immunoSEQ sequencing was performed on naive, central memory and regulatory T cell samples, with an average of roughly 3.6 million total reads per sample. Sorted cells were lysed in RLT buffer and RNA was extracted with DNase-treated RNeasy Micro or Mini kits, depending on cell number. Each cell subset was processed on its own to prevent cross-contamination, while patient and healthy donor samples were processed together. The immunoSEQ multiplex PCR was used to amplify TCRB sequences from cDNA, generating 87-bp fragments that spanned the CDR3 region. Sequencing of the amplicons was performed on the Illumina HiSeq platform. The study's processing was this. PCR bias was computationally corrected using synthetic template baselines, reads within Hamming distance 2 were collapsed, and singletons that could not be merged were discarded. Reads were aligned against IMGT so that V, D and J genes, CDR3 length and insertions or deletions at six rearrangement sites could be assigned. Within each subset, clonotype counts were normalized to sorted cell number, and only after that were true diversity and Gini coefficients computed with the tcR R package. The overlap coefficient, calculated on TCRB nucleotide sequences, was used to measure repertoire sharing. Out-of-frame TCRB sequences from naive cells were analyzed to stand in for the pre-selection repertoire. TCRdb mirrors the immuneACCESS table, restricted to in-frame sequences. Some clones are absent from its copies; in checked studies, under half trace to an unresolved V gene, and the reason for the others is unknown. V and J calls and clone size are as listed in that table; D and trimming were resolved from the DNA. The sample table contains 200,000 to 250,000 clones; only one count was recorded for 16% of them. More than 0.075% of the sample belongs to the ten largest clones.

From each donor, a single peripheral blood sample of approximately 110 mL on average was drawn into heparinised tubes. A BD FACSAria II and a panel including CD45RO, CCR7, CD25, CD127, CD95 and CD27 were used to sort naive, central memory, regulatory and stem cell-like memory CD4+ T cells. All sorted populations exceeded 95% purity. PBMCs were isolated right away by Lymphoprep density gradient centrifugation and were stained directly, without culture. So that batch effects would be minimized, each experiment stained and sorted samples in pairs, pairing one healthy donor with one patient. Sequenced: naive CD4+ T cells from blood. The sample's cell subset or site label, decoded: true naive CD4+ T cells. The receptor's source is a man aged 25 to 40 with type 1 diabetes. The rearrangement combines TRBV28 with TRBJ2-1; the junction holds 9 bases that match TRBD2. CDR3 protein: CASSLAGGPSNEQFF. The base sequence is TGTGCCAGCAGTTTAGCGGGAGGGCCAAGCAATGAGCAGTTCTTC.